This T cell receptor beta chain stems from a study of regulatory T cells in long-lasting Graves disease. The time point denotes: persistent/refractory GD, antithyroid drugs over 5 years with positive TRAb. Researchers made the TCR library from RNA that was extracted from PBMCs. The CDR3 runs to 15 residues. From germline, CDR1 is MNHEY and CDR2 SVGEGT. V was clipped by 5 bases and J by 0 bases, with 11 bases between them. The TCR beta library used iRepertoire HTBI primers with Arm-PCR amplification of CDR3. Each CDR3 protein gets one entry after TCRdb re-called the multiplex PCR reads with MiXCR. The table lists some 370,000 distinct CDR3 sequences, more than 20% of them singletons, with around 21% in the top ten.

Sample: peripheral blood mononuclear cells (PBMCs), taken when the disease was refractory, from a patient treated with antithyroid drugs. The gene calls are TRBV6-2 or TRBV6-3 and TRBJ1-3, with a possible D match to TRBD1 (5 bases). This sequence was found in a female donor with Graves disease. The CDR3 DNA is TGTGCCAGCAGTGATATGGGGGGCTCTGGAAACACCATATATTTT. As protein: CASSDMGGSGNTIYF.